This TCR beta chain was recorded in a study of Graves' ophthalmopathy and Graves' hyperthyroidism. As the template, RNA transcripts were used to amplify TCR beta CDR3 regions. In the first round, RT-PCR was carried out with HTBI primers, and a multiplex PCR formed the second round. Using its own MiXCR run on the multiplex PCR reads, TCRdb lists one record per CDR3 protein. The data contain around 1,000,000 distinct CDR3 sequences, about 36% of them seen just once; the ten biggest clones take up roughly 11%. Concerning this clonotype itself: No antigen is known for it.

This CDR3 contains 16 residues. Germline values: CDR1 KGHSH, CDR2 LQKENI. V lost 2 bases and J lost 4; bases outside the gene matches: 6. Notes on the study in general: Most expanded clonotypes from thyroid (those above 0.001 frequency) were also found in blood.

J is TRBJ2-5 and V is TRBV18; TRBD1 agrees at 11 bases. The sequence was collected from an adult man with Graves' hyperthyroidism. What was sequenced was peripheral blood or thyroid tissue (not recorded which). The CDR3 nucleotides read TGTGCCAGCTCACCATTGGACAGGGGGCGAGGAGAGACCCAGTACTTC. Amino acid sequence: CASSPLDRGRGETQYF. Drawing the rest from reference TRBV18 and TRBJ2-5, the complete variable domain is NAGVMQNPRHLVRRRGQEARLRCSPMKGHSHVYWYRQLPEEGLKFMVYLQKENIIDESGMPKERFSAEFPKEGPSILRIQQVVRGDSAAYFCASSPLDRGRGETQYFGPGTRLLVL.